This T cell receptor beta chain was captured by sequencing in a study of T cell repertoires in cytomegalovirus infection. About the study: An indication of both CMV infection and matching HLA type came from public TCR beta signatures. The study, taken as a whole, reports: Across the ex vivo response, the dominant clonotypes were HLA-C-restricted CMV-specific TCR beta clonotypes.

As for this clonotype: Its antigen is not identified.

MiXCR, run by TCRdb on the reads, gives a single entry per CDR3 protein. The profile shows approximately 730,000 distinct CDR3 sequences, roughly 36% of them singletons. CDR3 length equals 15 residues. The germline V and J ends were trimmed by 4 bases and 4 bases, with 17 bases remaining between them. Germline lookup yields CDR1 DFQATT and CDR2 SNEGSKA (reference sequence). The rearrangement uses TRBV20-1 and TRBJ1-5; D unclear. The receptor's source is a human donor in good health (CMV status not recorded). Some clones in this sample may be carry-over from other donors' samples. This specimen consisted of cultured PBMCs, obtained from culture after CMV antigen stimulation. CDR3 region: CSAIQTLGINQPQHF. The CDR3 region has the DNA TGCAGTGCTATCCAGACCCTGGGGATAAATCAGCCCCAGCATTTT.